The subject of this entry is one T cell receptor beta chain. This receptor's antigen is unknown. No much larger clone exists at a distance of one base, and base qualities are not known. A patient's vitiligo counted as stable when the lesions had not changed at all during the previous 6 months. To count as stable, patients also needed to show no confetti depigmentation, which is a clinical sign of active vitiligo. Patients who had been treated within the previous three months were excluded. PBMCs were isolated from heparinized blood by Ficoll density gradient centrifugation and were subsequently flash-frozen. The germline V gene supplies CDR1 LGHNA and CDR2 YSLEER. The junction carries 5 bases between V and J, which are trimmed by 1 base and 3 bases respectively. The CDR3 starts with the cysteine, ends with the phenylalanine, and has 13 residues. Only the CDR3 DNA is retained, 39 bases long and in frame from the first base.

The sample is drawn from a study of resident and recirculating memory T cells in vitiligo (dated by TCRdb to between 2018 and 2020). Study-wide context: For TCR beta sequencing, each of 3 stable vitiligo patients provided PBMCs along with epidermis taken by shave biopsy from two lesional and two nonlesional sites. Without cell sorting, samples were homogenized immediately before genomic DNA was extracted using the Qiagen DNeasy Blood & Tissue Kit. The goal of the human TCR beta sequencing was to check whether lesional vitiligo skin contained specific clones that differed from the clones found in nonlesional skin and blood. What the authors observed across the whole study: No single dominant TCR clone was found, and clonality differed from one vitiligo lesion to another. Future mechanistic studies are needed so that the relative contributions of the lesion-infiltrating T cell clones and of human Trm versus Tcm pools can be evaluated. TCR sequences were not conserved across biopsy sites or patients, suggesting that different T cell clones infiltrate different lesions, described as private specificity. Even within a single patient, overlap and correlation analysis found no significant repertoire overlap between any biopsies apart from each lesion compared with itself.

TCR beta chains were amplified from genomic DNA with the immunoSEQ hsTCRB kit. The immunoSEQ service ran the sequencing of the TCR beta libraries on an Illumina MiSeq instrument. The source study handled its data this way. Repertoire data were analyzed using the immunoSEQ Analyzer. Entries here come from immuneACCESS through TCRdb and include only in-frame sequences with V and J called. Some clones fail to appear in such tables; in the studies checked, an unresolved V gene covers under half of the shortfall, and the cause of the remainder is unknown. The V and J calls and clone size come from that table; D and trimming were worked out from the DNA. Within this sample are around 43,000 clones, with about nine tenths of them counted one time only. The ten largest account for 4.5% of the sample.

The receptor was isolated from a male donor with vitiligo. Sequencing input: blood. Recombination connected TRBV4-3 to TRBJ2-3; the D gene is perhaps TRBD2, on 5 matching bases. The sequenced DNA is TGCGCCAGCAGCCAAGGGACTACAGATACGCAGTATTTT. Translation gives CASSQGTTDTQYF.